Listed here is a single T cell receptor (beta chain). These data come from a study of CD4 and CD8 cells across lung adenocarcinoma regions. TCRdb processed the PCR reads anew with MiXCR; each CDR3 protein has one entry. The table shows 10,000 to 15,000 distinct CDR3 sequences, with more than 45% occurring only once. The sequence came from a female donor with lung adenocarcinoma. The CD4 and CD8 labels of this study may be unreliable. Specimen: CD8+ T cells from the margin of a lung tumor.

This CDR3 is CASSTGHRSPDTQYF. CDR3 bases: TGTGCCAGCAGCACGGGACACCGCAGCCCAGATACGCAGTACTTC. The chain carries TRBV7-6 and TRBJ2-5, with a weak D call TRBD1 (6 bases). Germline V gene data show CDR1 as SGHVS and CDR2 as FNYEAQ. The CDR3 extends over 15 amino acids. The V end was cut by 5 bases, the J end by 11 bases, with 24 bases between.